The T cell receptor (beta chain) under discussion was sequenced for a study of shared clonotypes between healthy human individuals. Original processing notes: Junction-only sequences without quality scores were provided by ImmunoSEQ, so filtering was different. TCRdb's copy holds only in-frame clones and misses some; the assay was immunoSEQ multiplex PCR. The V and J calls and clone size are taken from that table; D and trimming were inferred from the DNA. The table records millions of clones, approximately 93% of them present only once. The germline gives CDR1 MGHRA, CDR2 YSYEKL. After removal of 4 bases from V and 0 bases from J, the junction contained 11 bases not matched to a gene. This CDR3 is built from 17 residues. On this clone: As yet, its antigen is unknown.

Study-level points and caveats: Estimated richness was generally greater in naive than memory subsets. Clonotypes which were not shared had lower generation probabilities than clonotypes that all four donors shared.

The chain uses TRBV4-1 and TRBJ2-7; 8 bases are shared with TRBD1. This TCR was recovered from a young man in good health. Some clones in this sample may be carry-over from other donors' samples. Sequencing was done on a sample of naive CD4+ T cells from PBMCs. Subset in this sample: CD45RA+ positively selected. Here the CDR3 reads CASSPTAARGPSYEQYF. The CDR3 DNA reads TGCGCCAGCAGCCCCACCGCCGCCAGGGGGCCCTCCTACGAGCAGTACTTC.